Reported below is one T cell receptor (beta chain). The antigen remains undetermined. This entry is derived from a study of cytomegalovirus exposure and HLA in healthy donors. General observations from the study: TCR beta V segments were, for the most part, productive about 87% or about 30% of the time in an earlier analysis. Roughly uniform sequencing depth across donors was assumed, possibly incorrectly. Cytomegalovirus status was reportedly diagnosed by the classifier with high specificity and sensitivity. In a later analysis, parvovirus B19, influenza, CMV and Epstein-Barr virus appeared linked to several top co-occurrence clusters.

In the PCR, 60 Vbeta and 13 Jbeta primers were used. TCRdb keeps only in-frame clones here, not all; method: immunoSEQ multiplex PCR. The table shows some 110,000 clones, with around a tenth occurring only once. The germline gives CDR1 SGHTA, CDR2 FQGNSA. The CDR3 totals 11 residues. V lost 8 bases, J lost 2 bases, and 5 bases lay in between. Sequencing was carried out using PBMCs. The chain has TRBV7-2 and TRBJ2-3; D unresolved. This TCR came from a middle-aged man in good health and CMV-seropositive. Here the CDR3 DNA reads TGTGCCAGCTCAAACACAGATACGCAGTATTTT. Its protein product is CASSNTDTQYF. The variable domain in full, completed from reference TRBV7-2 and TRBJ2-3, reads GAGVSQSPSNKVTEKGKDVELRCDPISGHTALYWYRQSLGQGLEFLIYFQGNSAPDKSGLPSDRFSAERTGGSVSTLTIQRTQQEDSAVYLCASSNTDTQYFGPGTRLTVL.